The following is a TCR beta chain sequence with its context. The antigen remains undetermined. Additional DNA sequences in this sample encode the identical CDR3. The protocol was immunoSEQ multiplex PCR, while the TCRdb copy is restricted to in-frame clones and leaves out a portion. The table records approximately 1.5 million clones, approximately 98.5% of them present only once. This sample stems from a study of shared clonotypes between healthy human individuals. Study at large: With ages of 18 to 49, the donors were two women and a few men. Study outcomes and limitations: Relative to their counterparts shared across all four donors, non-shared clonotypes exhibited diminished generation probabilities. Clonotypes that were shared across a handful of donors made up around 5% of naive CD4 clonotypes. Naive subsets typically showed greater estimated richness than memory subsets.

Germline CDR1 and CDR2: LNHDA and SQIVND (reference sequence). Trimming removed 3 bases from V and 2 bases from J; junction bases left unmatched: 4. The CDR3 sequence is 14 residues long. This TCR was recovered from a man aged 30 to 39 in good health. This sequence joins TRBV19 and TRBJ2-7; 7 bases fit TRBD1. The source material was naive CD4+ T cells sorted from blood. Regarding subset: CD45RA+ positively selected. DNA for the CDR3: TGTGCCAGTAGTATCCGAGACAGGGCCTACGAGCAGTACTTC. Translating it yields CASSIRDRAYEQYF.